One sample yielded the 29 T cell receptor beta chains listed below, sequenced in a study of blood T cell repertoires in COVID-19. Assay used: immunoSEQ multiplex PCR; TCRdb lists only in-frame clones, some missing. The table lists under 250,000 clones, approximately 83% of them singletons. The specimen sequenced was peripheral blood. These receptors were collected from a man over 45 with active or convalescent COVID-19.

V gene TRBV7-2 combines with J gene TRBJ1-2; D is possibly TRBD1 (6 bases). The CDR3 totals 14 residues. The V end was cut by 0 bases, the J end by 7 bases, with 12 bases between. Germline loops: CDR1 SGHTA, CDR2 FQGNSA. The DNA of the CDR3 is TGTGCCAGCAGCTTAGCGGGGACAAATTCTGGCTACACCTTC. It codes for CASSLAGTNSGYTF.

The rearrangement joins TRBV5-1 to TRBJ2-7; D is perhaps TRBD2 (5 bases). The CDR3 has 13 residues. Looked up from germline, CDR1 is SGHRS and CDR2 is YFSETQ. V was trimmed by 7 bases and J by 5 bases, leaving 16 bases between them. The CDR3 nucleotides are TGCGCCAGCTCCGCGAGGGTATCCCACGAGCAGTACTTC. Its protein product is CASSARVSHEQYF.

The chain couples TRBV3-1 (or the pseudogene TRBV3-2) to TRBJ1-2; D not resolved. V was shortened by 2 bases and J by 5 bases, with 12 bases between the two germline ends. Germline CDR1 LGHDT, CDR2 YNNKEL (reference sequence). This CDR3 has 14 amino acids. The CDR3, as DNA: TGTGCCAGCAGCCAACCCGGGCGGGATTATGGCTACACCTTC. This codes for CASSQPGRDYGYTF.

The rearrangement uses TRBV19 and TRBJ1-2, with D possibly being TRBD1 (6 bases). The CDR3 spans 13 residues. Germline V gene data show CDR1 as LNHDA and CDR2 as SQIVND (reference sequence). Between the trimmed V and J ends, which lost 5 bases and 4 bases, there was a span of 11 bases. The CDR3 is CASSQGRAYGYTF. The CDR3 nucleotides are TGTGCCAGTAGTCAGGGGCGAGCCTATGGCTACACCTTC.

The rearrangement uses TRBV6-1 and TRBJ1-5, with D uncertain. Germline CDR1 and CDR2: MNHNS and SASEGT. Between the trimmed V and J ends, which lost 5 bases and 3 bases, there was a span of 14 bases. The CDR3 runs to 15 residues. The CDR3 DNA follows: TGTGCCAGCAGTCCTATCCCACAGTTCAATCAGCCCCAGCATTTT. This encodes CASSPIPQFNQPQHF.

The rearrangement joins TRBV24-1 to TRBJ1-1; possible D gene TRBD1, 6 bases. Trimming shortened V by 4 bases and J by 5 bases, and 16 bases separated the two germline ends. The CDR3 spans 15 residues. Germline V gene sequence: CDR1 KGHDR, CDR2 SFDVKD. DNA of the CDR3: TGTGCCACCAGTGAGTCCAGGGGATTCGGGACTGAAGCTTTCTTT. It encodes CATSESRGFGTEAFF.

The chain recombines TRBV27 with TRBJ1-4, with TRBD1 matching over 9 bases. Germline trimming cut 2 bases from V and 6 bases from J; bases unmatched to any gene: 7. This CDR3 has 16 amino acids. In germline, CDR1 is MNHEY, CDR2 SMNVEV (reference sequence). The CDR3 is CASSLTGGDGYEKLFF. CDR3 DNA sequence: TGTGCCAGCAGTTTAACAGGGGGCGACGGATATGAAAAACTGTTTTTT.

This chain links TRBV7-2 with TRBJ2-3; TRBD1 agrees at 11 bases. Trimming removed 4 bases from V and 5 bases from J; junction bases left unmatched: 2. The CDR3 loop spans 14 amino acids. CDR1 and CDR2 (germline): SGHTA, FQGNSA. CDR3 sequence (DNA): TGTGCCAGCAGCTGGGGACAGGGGGTAGATACGCAGTATTTT. It is translated as CASSWGQGVDTQYF.

This clone was recorded once. J is TRBJ2-1 and V is TRBV5-6; no clear D gene. The ends were cut back, 4 bases at V and 3 bases at J, with 11 bases in the middle. The CDR3 has 14 residues. The germline V gene encodes CDR1 SGHDT and CDR2 YYEEEE. CDR3 sequence reads: CASSLFRHYNEQFF. In nucleotides, the CDR3 is TGTGCCAGCAGCCTCTTCAGACACTACAATGAGCAGTTCTTC.

V gene TRBV19 combines with J gene TRBJ2-3, with D possibly TRBD2 on 5 matching bases. This CDR3 contains 15 residues. Germline CDR1 reads LNHDA; CDR2 reads SQIVND (reference sequence). Trimming took off 4 bases at V and 3 bases at J, with 14 bases between the two ends. The CDR3 here is CASSRAGMITDTQYF. The CDR3 bases are TGTGCCAGTAGTAGGGCCGGGATGATAACAGATACGCAGTATTTT.

The rearrangement joins TRBV5-1 to TRBJ2-2, with D maybe TRBD1 (6 bases). Looked up from germline, CDR1 is SGHRS and CDR2 is YFSETQ. V was cut by 3 bases and J by 6 bases, with 18 bases left in between. The CDR3 extends over 16 amino acids. For the CDR3, the DNA is TGCGCCAGCAGCTGGGAGACAGGTAGCAATCCCGGGGAGCTGTTTTTT. It specifies CASSWETGSNPGELFF.

The CDR3 coding sequence is TGTGCCAGCAGCCTGGGAGGGGGGATAGCCAAAAACATTCAGTACTTC. Its translation is CASSLGGGIAKNIQYF. The genes are TRBV28 and TRBJ2-4, with a weak D call TRBD2 (7 bases). Trimming pared 6 bases from V and 0 bases from J, leaving 15 bases between. CDR1 MDHEN and CDR2 SYDVKM come from the germline V gene. CDR3 length: 16 residues. Filled out from reference TRBV28 and TRBJ2-4, the complete variable domain reads DVKVTQSSRYLVKRTGEKVFLECVQDMDHENMFWYRQDPGLGLRLIYFSYDVKMKEKGDIPEGYSVSREKKERFSLILESASTNQTSMYLCASSLGGGIAKNIQYFGAGTRLSVL.

This sequence joins TRBV7-2 and TRBJ2-3; 11 nucleotides line up with TRBD2. The trim removed 3 bases at V and 9 bases at J, leaving 2 bases unmatched. Germline V gene sequence: CDR1 SGHTA, CDR2 FQGNSA. The CDR3 consists of 13 residues. The CDR3 is CASSLSSGGTQYF. CDR3 DNA sequence: TGTGCCAGCAGCTTGTCTAGCGGGGGGACGCAGTATTTT.

The V call is TRBV5-1, the J call TRBJ2-1; 9 bases fit TRBD2. CDR1 is SGHRS, CDR2 YFSETQ, per germline. The J segment lost 4 bases and the V segment lost 0 bases, leaving 5 bases of the junction unmatched. This CDR3 contains 16 residues. The CDR3 region has the DNA TGCGCCAGCAGCTTGGATAGCGGGGGTCCGTACAATGAGCAGTTCTTC. Amino acids: CASSLDSGGPYNEQFF.

This clone was seen a single time. The chain employs TRBV9 and TRBJ1-1; the D is unclear. The CDR3 covers 15 residues. Germline lookup yields CDR1 SGDLS and CDR2 YYNGEE. V lost 0 bases and J 4 bases, leaving 13 bases between the germline ends. CDR3: CASSVAAVLSTEAFF. The CDR3 DNA reads TGTGCCAGCAGCGTAGCGGCGGTTTTGAGCACTGAAGCTTTCTTT.

This clone was seen only a few times. The chain combines TRBV14 with TRBJ2-5; 8 bases are a match to TRBD1. The germline V gene has CDR1 SGHDN and CDR2 FVKESK. This CDR3 has 15 amino acids. V lost 4 bases to trimming and J lost 4 bases; unmatched junction nucleotides: 8. CDR3: CASSLGQGRTETQYF. Here the CDR3 DNA reads TGTGCCAGCAGCCTCGGACAGGGACGGACAGAGACCCAGTACTTC. Based on the CDR3 plus reference TRBV14 and TRBJ2-5, the full variable domain is EAGVTQFPSHSVIEKGQTVTLRCDPISGHDNLYWYRRVMGKEIKFLLHFVKESKQDESGMPNNRFLAERTGGTYSTLKVQPAELEDSGVYFCASSLGQGRTETQYFGPGTRLLVL.

The V call is TRBV5-4, the J call TRBJ2-1; TRBD1 matches 7 bases. This CDR3 is 14 amino acids long. Germline V gene lookup returns CDR1 SGHNT and CDR2 YYREEE (reference sequence). V dropped 4 bases and J dropped 4; count of bases not matched to a gene: 5. The CDR3 spells CASSPDRRYNEQFF. CDR3 in DNA: TGTGCCAGCAGCCCGGACAGGAGGTACAATGAGCAGTTCTTC.

In its sample, this clone was seen a few times. The CDR3 DNA follows: TGTGCCAGTAGTATAGAGGAGAACTATGGCTACACCTTC. This gives the protein CASSIEENYGYTF. V usage is TRBV19 and J usage is TRBJ1-2; no reliable D call. Germline assignment: CDR1 LNHDA and CDR2 SQIVND (reference sequence). CDR3 length: 13 residues. Trimming took 0 bases from V and 2 from J, leaving 4 bases between them. The full variable domain, with the rest looked up from reference TRBV19 and TRBJ1-2, is DGGITQSPKYLFRKEGQNVTLSCEQNLNHDAMYWYRQDPGQGLRLIYYSQIVNDFQKGDIAEGYSVSREKKESFPLTVTSAQKNPTAFYLCASSIEENYGYTFGSGTRLTVV.

The rearrangement uses TRBV7-2 and TRBJ1-2; 7 nucleotides line up with TRBD1. Germline V gives CDR1 SGHTA, CDR2 FQGNSA. Germline trimming cut 3 bases from V and 4 bases from J; bases unmatched to any gene: 14. CDR3 length: 17 amino acids. The DNA for the CDR3 is TGTGCCAGCAGCTTGACAGGGATCACCTCTAACCCCTATGGCTACACCTTC. Amino acid sequence: CASSLTGITSNPYGYTF.

Points on this clone: The conserved final phenylalanine or tryptophan is absent from the CDR3, which likely points to a read error. Because the CDR3's place on the DNA is in doubt, the DNA is left out and the CDR3 is given as listed by TCRdb. The genes are TRBV7-9 and TRBJ1-2; the table's D call, TRBD1, was not checked against the DNA. The CDR3 sequence runs 10 residues, both termini included. Germline values: CDR1 SEHNR, CDR2 FQNEAQ (reference sequence). CDR3 sequence: CATRDQGQGL.

A few counts support this clone. This chain connects TRBV3-1 (or the pseudogene TRBV3-2) to TRBJ2-2, with D perhaps TRBD2 (6 bases). The V and J ends lost 1 base and 6 bases respectively, with 15 bases between them. The germline gives CDR1 LGHDT, CDR2 YNNKEL (reference sequence). This CDR3 spans 16 amino acids. CDR3 DNA: TGTGCCAGCAGCCAAGGATTCGGGGGTTCCGCCGGGGAGCTGTTTTTT. This gives the protein CASSQGFGGSAGELFF.

V usage is TRBV2 and J usage is TRBJ1-3; 9 bases are shared with TRBD1. The CDR3 spans 18 residues. V was pared by 4 bases and J by 1 base, with 11 bases of the junction left unmatched. Germline CDR1 is SNHLY and CDR2 is FYNNEI. The CDR3 spells CASSGTGGSLASGNTIYF. The CDR3 coding sequence is TGTGCCAGCAGTGGTACAGGGGGCAGCTTAGCTTCTGGAAACACCATATATTTT.

The J gene is TRBJ2-3, the V gene TRBV7-9; 13 bases map to TRBD2. Germline V gene sequence: CDR1 SEHNR, CDR2 FQNEAQ (reference sequence). The V segment lost 4 bases and the J segment 5 bases; nucleotides outside the gene matches: 12. This CDR3 comprises 18 residues. The CDR3 DNA sequence: TGTGCCAGCAGCTGGGTAACACTAGCGGGGGGGCTCATAGATACGCAGTATTTT. Residues: CASSWVTLAGGLIDTQYF.

The chain links TRBV11-2 to TRBJ1-1, with 7 bases fitting TRBD1. V shed 5 bases, J shed 5 bases, and the junction held 8 bases outside the gene matches. CDR1 SGHAT and CDR2 FQNNGV come from the germline V gene. This CDR3 comprises 14 residues. The CDR3 nucleotides read TGTGCCAGCAGCCCGTCAGGGGGGAGAACTGAAGCTTTCTTT. Translating gives CASSPSGGRTEAFF.

In this sample, this clone turned up once. CDR3 sequence: CASSLPPGQSSYEQYF. The CDR3 nucleotides are TGTGCCAGCAGTCTACCTCCGGGACAGAGCTCCTACGAGCAGTACTTC. This chain joins TRBV6-6 and TRBJ2-7; 7 nucleotides line up with TRBD1. Germline values: CDR1 MNHNY, CDR2 SVGAGI (reference sequence). CDR3 length: 16 amino acids. V lost 5 bases, J lost 0 bases, and 10 bases stayed unmatched.

The chain recombines TRBV3-1 (or the pseudogene TRBV3-2) with TRBJ2-7; a possible D gene is TRBD1 (7 bases). The CDR3 totals 13 residues. V lost 2 bases, J lost 6 bases, and 11 bases lay in between. Germline-derived CDR1 and CDR2 are LGHDT and YNNKEL (reference sequence). CDR3 in DNA: TGTGCCAGCAGCCAATTCCAGGGGGGCGAGCAGTACTTC. Its protein is CASSQFQGGEQYF.

This chain uses TRBV19 with TRBJ2-7; 11 bases agree with TRBD1. V was pared by 4 bases and J by 5 bases, with 7 bases of the junction left unmatched. The germline CDR1 and CDR2 sequences are LNHDA and SQIVND (reference sequence). CDR3 length equals 15 residues. CDR3 coding DNA: TGTGCCAGTAGTACTACCCGGACAGGGGGCCACGAGCAGTACTTC. Protein sequence: CASSTTRTGGHEQYF.

In its sample, this clone was seen a few times. This chain joins TRBV5-6 and TRBJ2-7, with D hard to call. The CDR3 sequence is 15 residues long. CDR1 is SGHDT, CDR2 YYEEEE, per germline. V lost 0 bases to trimming and J lost 2 bases, with 12 bases between them. The CDR3 here is CASSLAHRSTYEQYF. The CDR3 nucleotides are TGTGCCAGCAGCTTGGCGCATAGATCTACCTACGAGCAGTACTTC.

V is TRBV2 and J is TRBJ1-2; the match to TRBD1 covers 7 bases. CDR1 is SNHLY and CDR2 is FYNNEI in the germline V gene. The CDR3 consists of 17 residues. Germline trimming cut 5 bases from V and 1 base from J; bases unmatched to any gene: 13. The CDR3 sequence is CASSSGTARGFNYGYTF. The CDR3 region has the DNA TGTGCCAGCAGTTCAGGGACAGCCCGAGGATTTAACTATGGCTACACCTTC.